Listed here are 18 T cell receptor beta chains from one sample, sequenced in a study of T cell repertoires in cytomegalovirus infection. TCRdb reanalysed the reads using MiXCR and keeps one entry per CDR3 protein. The sample carries some 280,000 distinct CDR3 sequences, around 15% recorded once. Material for sequencing was PBMCs. Every receptor here comes from a human donor in good health (CMV status not recorded). Some clones in this sample may be carry-over from other donors' samples.

This clonotype has more than one count but fewer than ten. Its ends do not fully match the called genes, so a read error is possible. The chain links TRBV15 to TRBJ2-1; 8 nucleotides agree with TRBD2. This CDR3 has 17 residues. Germline V gene sequence: CDR1 LNHNV, CDR2 YYDKDF (reference sequence). The CDR3 nucleotides are TGTGCCACCAGGAGAGCCAGCGGGGGCGAAAGGTACAATGAGCAGTTCTTC. Protein product: CATRRASGGERYNEQFF.

This clonotype has a count of ten or more. The rearrangement joins TRBV7-6 to TRBJ1-1; D is perhaps TRBD1 (6 bases). CDR1 and CDR2 from the germline V gene are SGHVS and FNYEAQ. Trimming pared 1 base from V and 4 bases from J, leaving 7 bases between. The CDR3 is 13 residues long. In DNA, the CDR3 is TGTGCCAGCAGCTTAGAAGGGGGCACTGAAGCTTTCTTT. It translates to CASSLEGGTEAFF. The whole variable domain, remainder taken from reference TRBV7-6 and TRBJ1-1, is GAGVSQSPRYKVTKRGQDVALRCDPISGHVSLYWYRQALGQGPEFLTYFNYEAQQDKSGLPNDRFSAERPEGSISTLTIQRTEQRDSAMYRCASSLEGGTEAFFGQGTRLTVV.

V is TRBV19 and J is TRBJ1-5; D is undetermined. Trimming removed 10 bases from V and 3 bases from J, with 13 bases in between. Germline-derived CDR1 and CDR2 are LNHDA and SQIVND (reference sequence). The CDR3 length is 13 residues. The CDR3 DNA follows: TGTGCCACCTCGCTAAGACACAATCAGCCCCAGCATTTT. Protein sequence: CATSLRHNQPQHF. The full variable domain, with the rest looked up from reference TRBV19 and TRBJ1-5, is DGGITQSPKYLFRKEGQNVTLSCEQNLNHDAMYWYRQDPGQGLRLIYYSQIVNDFQKGDIAEGYSVSREKKESFPLTVTSAQKNPTAFYLCATSLRHNQPQHFGDGTRLSIL.

As to this clonotype: Germline and junction disagree at one end, which may indicate a read error. The rearrangement links TRBV2 to TRBJ2-3; 11 bases match TRBD2. Germline V gives CDR1 SNHLY, CDR2 FYNNEI. The CDR3 has 15 residues. For the CDR3, the DNA is TGTGCCAGCAGTCTAACTAGCGGGAGCAGAGATACGCAGTATTTT. Translated: CASSLTSGSRDTQYF.

This chain links TRBV12-3 or TRBV12-4 with TRBJ2-1; D perhaps matches TRBD1 (6 bases). This CDR3 has 16 residues. V was clipped by 5 bases and J by 4 bases, with 18 bases between them. The CDR3 spells CASSPRGAGEYNEQFF. In DNA form, the CDR3 reads TGTGCCAGCAGTCCCCGAGGCGCAGGGGAGTACAATGAGCAGTTCTTC.

This chain joins TRBV28 and TRBJ2-5; 7 positions match TRBD1. Per germline, CDR1 MDHEN and CDR2 SYDVKM. V lost 3 bases to trimming and J lost 0 bases; unmatched junction nucleotides: 4. The CDR3 is made up of 15 amino acids. The DNA for the CDR3 is TGTGCCAGCAGTTTCGGGACAGCAGACCAAGAGACCCAGTACTTC. This gives the protein CASSFGTADQETQYF.

This clonotype came up many times. This chain connects TRBV20-1 to TRBJ1-6; D is unresolved. Germline-derived CDR1 and CDR2 are DFQATT and SNEGSKA (reference sequence). The ends were cut back, 3 bases at V and 7 bases at J, with 7 bases in the middle. CDR3 length: 12 residues. The CDR3 DNA reads as TGCAGTGCTAGCGGGAACAATTCACCCCTCCACTTT. Amino acids: CSASGNNSPLHF.

This clonotype was counted many times. The CDR3 nucleotides are TGTGCCAGCCGGGTCTCTGGGGCCAACGTCCTGACTTTC. It yields the protein CASRVSGANVLTF. This chain uses TRBV12-3 or TRBV12-4 with TRBJ2-6; D gene ambiguous. This CDR3 is 13 amino acids long. V was clipped by 8 bases and J by 0 bases, with 5 bases between them.

This clonotype has at least ten counts. CDR3 sequence: CASSLAGGALHSEAFF. For the CDR3, the DNA is TGTGCCAGCAGCTTAGCGGGGGGGGCTCTTCACTCTGAAGCTTTCTTT. The chain is built from TRBV7-2 and TRBJ1-1; possible D gene TRBD1, 6 bases. The CDR3 contains 16 residues. V dropped 0 bases and J dropped 6 bases, with 17 bases sitting between them. CDR1 is SGHTA, CDR2 FQGNSA, per germline. Full variable domain (outside the CDR3, taken from reference TRBV7-2 and TRBJ1-1): GAGVSQSPSNKVTEKGKDVELRCDPISGHTALYWYRQSLGQGLEFLIYFQGNSAPDKSGLPSDRFSAERTGGSVSTLTIQRTQQEDSAVYLCASSLAGGALHSEAFFGQGTRLTVV.

This clonotype was picked up a small number of times. V and J are TRBV7-6 and TRBJ2-3; the match to TRBD2 covers 11 bases. This CDR3 comprises 16 residues. With 5 bases clipped from V and 5 bases from J, the junction kept 9 bases outside the gene matches. Germline V lookup: CDR1 SGHVS, CDR2 FNYEAQ. The CDR3 DNA is TGTGCCAGCAGCCTATTAGCGGGGGGGCCGGGAGATACGCAGTATTTT. Protein: CASSLLAGGPGDTQYF.

This sequence joins TRBV14 and TRBJ1-1; D remains unclear. V was pared by 6 bases and J by 4 bases, with 15 bases between. CDR3 length: 14 residues. Germline CDR1 SGHDN, CDR2 FVKESK. This CDR3 reads CASSGPGRSTEAFF. CDR3 coding DNA: TGTGCCAGCAGTGGCCCGGGCCGAAGCACTGAAGCTTTCTTT.

The chain carries TRBV20-1 and TRBJ1-6; weak D call: TRBD1 (5 bases). The CDR3 consists of 16 residues. The V gene lost 0 bases and the J gene lost 5 bases, with 14 bases spanning the gap. Germline values: CDR1 DFQATT, CDR2 SNEGSKA (reference sequence). The CDR3 sequence: CSARDSQGYNNSPLHF. CDR3 nucleotide sequence: TGCAGTGCTAGAGATTCCCAGGGCTACAATAATTCACCCCTCCACTTT.

In its sample, this clonotype was seen a few times. The rearrangement uses TRBV6-1 and TRBJ1-5; possibly TRBD1 for D (5 bases). The CDR3 is 15 residues long. V was cut by 5 bases and J by 1 base, with 12 bases left in between. The germline gives CDR1 MNHNS, CDR2 SASEGT. The CDR3 DNA is TGTGCCAGCAGTTGGGGCCGCAGAAGCAATCAGCCCCAGCATTTT. It codes for CASSWGRRSNQPQHF.

CDR3 nucleotide sequence: TGTGCCACCAGTTACCCCGGGACACCCTCCTACGAGCAGTACTTC. This encodes CATSYPGTPSYEQYF. The chain is built from TRBV15 and TRBJ2-7; D is perhaps TRBD1 (6 bases). Trimming removed 6 bases at V and 0 bases at J, with 15 bases between. The CDR3 covers 15 residues. Germline loops: CDR1 LNHNV, CDR2 YYDKDF (reference sequence).

This clonotype was observed a handful of times. This chain links TRBV29-1 with TRBJ2-7; no definite D call. The germline V gene has CDR1 SQVTM and CDR2 ANQGSEA. The CDR3 runs to 13 residues. V lost 0 bases, J lost 0 bases, and 6 bases lay in between. Here the CDR3 reads CSVEDRASYEQYF. In DNA, the CDR3 is TGCAGCGTTGAAGATCGGGCCTCCTACGAGCAGTACTTC.

Ten or more counts support this clonotype. V usage is TRBV7-8 and J usage is TRBJ2-2; D possibly corresponds to TRBD1 (5 bases). The CDR3 is 16 residues long. Trimming pared 5 bases from V and 0 bases from J, leaving 13 bases between. CDR1 SGHVS and CDR2 FQNEAQ come from the germline V gene. The CDR3 loop is CASSPLRTTNTGELFF. In DNA, the CDR3 is TGTGCCAGCAGCCCCCTTCGGACAACGAACACCGGGGAGCTGTTTTTT.

Note on this clonotype: This CDR3 fails to terminate in the conserved phenylalanine or tryptophan, so it likely reflects a read error. V is TRBV7-2 and J is TRBJ2-7; 7 bases agree with TRBD2. CDR3 size: 13 residues. V was pared by 1 base and J by 7 bases, with 4 bases of the junction left unmatched. Germline V gene sequence: CDR1 SGHTA, CDR2 FQGNSA. This chain's CDR3 is CASSLVSGYEQYL. In DNA, the CDR3 is TGTGCCAGCAGCTTAGTTAGCGGGTATGAGCAGTACCTC.

This rearrangement joins TRBV7-2 to TRBJ2-1, with TRBD2 identical over 15 bases. Germline CDR1 reads SGHTA; CDR2 reads FQGNSA. The junction had 5 bases not matched to a gene; V was cut back by 4 bases and J by 10 bases. This CDR3 has 15 residues. The CDR3 loop is CASSSMGLAGGEQFF. CDR3 nucleotide sequence: TGTGCCAGCAGCTCGATGGGACTAGCGGGGGGAGAGCAGTTCTTC.